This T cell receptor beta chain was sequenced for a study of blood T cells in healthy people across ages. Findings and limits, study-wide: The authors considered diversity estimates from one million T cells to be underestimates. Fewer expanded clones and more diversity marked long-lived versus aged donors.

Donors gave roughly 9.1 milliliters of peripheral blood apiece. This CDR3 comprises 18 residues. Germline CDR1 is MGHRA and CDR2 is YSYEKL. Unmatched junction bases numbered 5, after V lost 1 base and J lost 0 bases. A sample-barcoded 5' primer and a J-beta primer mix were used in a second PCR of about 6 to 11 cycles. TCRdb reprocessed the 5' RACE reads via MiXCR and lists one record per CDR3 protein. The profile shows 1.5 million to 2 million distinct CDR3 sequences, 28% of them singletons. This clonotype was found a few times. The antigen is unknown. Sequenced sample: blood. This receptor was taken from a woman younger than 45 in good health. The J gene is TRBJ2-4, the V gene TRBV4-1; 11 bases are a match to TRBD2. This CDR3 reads CASSQGLAGGRAKNIQYF. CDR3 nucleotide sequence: TGCGCCAGCAGCCAAGGCCTAGCGGGGGGCCGAGCCAAAAACATTCAGTACTTC.